Shown below are 8 T cell receptor beta chains from a single sample sequenced in a study of human T cells and chemical hapten exposure. The library tagged each cDNA molecule with unique molecular identifiers. TCRdb ran MiXCR on the reads and lists one entry per CDR3 protein. The sample includes about 120,000 distinct CDR3 sequences, approximately 9.3% of them seen just once. Total RNA came from unfractionated whole blood. The sequenced material came from whole blood. The receptor source for this set is a human donor in good health. Some clones in this sample may be carry-over from other donors' samples.

This rearrangement joins TRBV15 to TRBJ1-1, with no clear D. This CDR3 has 16 residues. Trimming removed 0 bases from V and 4 bases from J, with 15 bases in between. The germline CDR1 and CDR2 sequences are LNHNV and YYDKDF (reference sequence). The DNA of the CDR3 is TGTGCCACCAGCAGAGATATCTGGGGATCGGGCACTGAAGCTTTCTTT. Translation gives CATSRDIWGSGTEAFF.

The sample holds many counts of this clonotype. The chain has TRBV28 and TRBJ1-1; D remains ambiguous. Germline V gene lookup returns CDR1 MDHEN and CDR2 SYDVKM. The CDR3 is made up of 12 amino acids. V shed 6 bases and J shed 2 bases, with 7 bases lying between them. The CDR3 DNA reads as TGTGCCAGCAGCTTGTATAACACTGAAGCTTTCTTT. Translated, it gives CASSLYNTEAFF.

The J gene is TRBJ1-5, the V gene TRBV19, with D possibly matching TRBD1 (5 bases). The CDR3 totals 14 residues. CDR1 and CDR2 (germline): LNHDA, SQIVND (reference sequence). With 8 bases removed from V and 0 bases from J, the gap between germline ends came to 11 bases. The CDR3 protein is CASVDILSNQPQHF. CDR3 bases: TGTGCCAGTGTGGACATCCTTAGCAATCAGCCCCAGCATTTT.

This clonotype was observed a few times. The V and J genes are TRBV9 and TRBJ2-7; D possibly corresponds to TRBD1 (5 bases). Trimming stripped 0 bases from V and 0 bases from J, with 7 bases between. Germline V gives CDR1 SGDLS, CDR2 YYNGEE. The CDR3 loop spans 14 amino acids. This CDR3 reads CASSVEDTSYEQYF. The CDR3 DNA reads as TGTGCCAGCAGCGTAGAGGACACCTCCTACGAGCAGTACTTC.

The CDR3 loop is CASSDRLELNEQFF. The CDR3 nucleotides are TGTGCCAGCAGTGATAGACTAGAACTCAATGAGCAGTTCTTC. The chain carries TRBV6-1 and TRBJ2-1, with a weak D call TRBD2 (6 bases). The V end lost 3 bases, the J end lost 6 bases, and 12 bases lay between the germline ends. The germline V gene encodes CDR1 MNHNS and CDR2 SASEGT. The CDR3 runs to 14 residues.

The chain carries TRBV10-3 and TRBJ2-3; TRBD1 might be the D (6 bases). Trimming took 10 bases from V and 0 from J, leaving 17 bases between them. Germline CDR1 is ENHRY and CDR2 is SYGVKD. The CDR3 has 15 residues. Written as DNA, the CDR3 is TGTGCCAGCCGAGACAGGCAGACTAGCACAGATACGCAGTATTTT. This codes for CASRDRQTSTDTQYF.

This clonotype was counted between two and nine times. The chain couples TRBV6-5 to TRBJ2-7; 7 nucleotides match TRBD2. V gave up 0 bases and J gave up 2 bases; unmatched junction bases: 4. The CDR3 totals 15 residues. The germline gives CDR1 MNHEY, CDR2 SVGAGI. The CDR3 sequence: CASSYSGGSPYEQYF. CDR3 in DNA: TGTGCCAGCAGTTACTCTGGCGGGAGCCCCTACGAGCAGTACTTC.

As regards this clonotype: Just one base apart from a much larger clone, this may be a read error. The V gene is TRBV12-3 or TRBV12-4, the J gene TRBJ1-5, with D perhaps matching TRBD1 (5 bases). CDR3 length equals 17 residues. The CDR3 loop is CASSKTGLGASDQPQHF. The CDR3 DNA sequence: TGTGCCAGCAGTAAAACAGGACTGGGTGCTAGCGATCAGCCCCAGCATTTT.